The 30 T cell receptor beta chains presented below share a single source sample, sequenced in a study of shared clonotypes between healthy human individuals. Here immunoSEQ multiplex PCR was the method, and the copy in TCRdb shows in-frame clones only, minus some. The profile shows approximately 2.5 million clones, more than 80% of them singletons. Sequenced: naive CD4+ T cells sorted from blood. As for subset: CD45RA+ positively selected. The receptor source for this set is a man aged 18 to 30 in good health.

The V call is TRBV4-1, the J call TRBJ2-6; a weak D match, TRBD2 (5 bases). The CDR3 sequence is 19 residues long. V lost 1 base and J lost 3, with 19 bases in between. Germline-derived CDR1 and CDR2 are MGHRA and YSYEKL. CDR3 sequence: CASSQGRARTLLGANVLTF. DNA of the CDR3: TGCGCCAGCAGCCAAGGGCGGGCACGTACCCTCCTTGGGGCCAACGTCCTGACTTTC.

J is TRBJ1-6 and V is TRBV6-5; D may be TRBD1 (5 bases). CDR3 length equals 16 residues. CDR1 MNHEY and CDR2 SVGAGI come from the germline V gene. V gave up 4 bases and J gave up 1 base, with 11 bases separating them. As DNA, the CDR3 is TGTGCCAGCAGTTGGGACCTGGGGTCCTATAATTCACCCCTCCACTTT. Translation: CASSWDLGSYNSPLHF.

The V gene is TRBV4-3, the J gene TRBJ2-2, with D uncertain. The CDR3 is 14 amino acids. Germline lookup yields CDR1 LGHNA and CDR2 YSLEER. The V end lost 6 bases, the J end lost 1 base, and 9 bases lay between the germline ends. The CDR3 loop is CASRSIGNTGELFF. The CDR3 nucleotides are TGCGCCAGCAGATCGATTGGGAACACCGGGGAGCTGTTTTTT.

As regards this clone: This CDR3 is also generated by other DNA sequences in the sample. V gene TRBV27 combines with J gene TRBJ1-1, with TRBD1 as a possible D gene (5 bases). V dropped 3 bases and J dropped 4 bases, with 9 bases sitting between them. The CDR3 contains 13 residues. Germline V gene lookup returns CDR1 MNHEY and CDR2 SMNVEV (reference sequence). The DNA of the CDR3 is TGTGCCAGCAGTTTTCAGGGTAGCACTGAAGCTTTCTTT. Translated, it gives CASSFQGSTEAFF.

This chain joins TRBV27 and TRBJ1-1; TRBD1 might be the D (5 bases). V shed 4 bases and J shed 3 bases, with 21 bases lying between them. The CDR3 extends over 17 amino acids. Germline-derived CDR1 and CDR2 are MNHEY and SMNVEV (reference sequence). This CDR3 reads CASSSKGERFEDTEAFF. CDR3 sequence (DNA): TGTGCCAGCAGTTCCAAAGGGGAAAGGTTTGAGGACACTGAAGCTTTCTTT.

V is TRBV5-1 and J is TRBJ1-4; 7 positions match TRBD1. This CDR3 has 15 residues. Germline CDR1 is SGHRS and CDR2 is YFSETQ. Trimming removed 0 bases from V and 7 bases from J; junction bases left unmatched: 6. CDR3 DNA: TGCGCCAGCAGCTTGGGGACAGGCAGTTCTGAAAAACTGTTTTTT. Translated, it gives CASSLGTGSSEKLFF.

A remark on this clone: The same CDR3 arises from other DNA sequences in this sample as well. V and J are TRBV5-1 and TRBJ2-3; 9 nucleotides agree with TRBD1. The germline V gene has CDR1 SGHRS and CDR2 YFSETQ. The J segment lost 6 bases and the V segment lost 4 bases, leaving 9 bases of the junction unmatched. The CDR3 consists of 15 residues. CDR3 sequence reads: CASSPRTGESDTQYF. CDR3 sequence (DNA): TGCGCCAGCAGCCCTCGGACAGGGGAGTCGGATACGCAGTATTTT.

V usage is TRBV7-9 and J usage is TRBJ2-3; D is possibly TRBD2 (6 bases). Germline CDR1 and CDR2: SEHNR and FQNEAQ (reference sequence). CDR3 length: 16 residues. Trimming cost V 4 bases and J 0 bases, with 14 bases left between them. The DNA of the CDR3 is TGTGCCAGCAGCTCCTGGAGGGCGGTAAGCACAGATACGCAGTATTTT. This translates into CASSSWRAVSTDTQYF.

Written as DNA, the CDR3 is TGTGCCAGCAGCAAAAAGGGGGCGGGAGCAAGCAATGAGCAGTTCTTC. The encoded protein is CASSKKGAGASNEQFF. The chain has TRBV21-1 and TRBJ2-1. TRBV21-1 has pseudogene status. The CDR3 length is 16 residues.

The chain uses TRBV7-8 and TRBJ1-4; D perhaps matches TRBD1 (5 bases). The ends were cut back, 1 base at V and 1 base at J, with 7 bases in the middle. Germline V gene lookup returns CDR1 SGHVS and CDR2 FQNEAQ. This CDR3 is built from 15 residues. The CDR3 DNA reads as TGTGCCAGCAGCTTAGGGGGGGGAACTAATGAAAAACTGTTTTTT. This sequence encodes CASSLGGGTNEKLFF.

This rearrangement joins TRBV4-3 to TRBJ1-2; D gene unclear. The CDR3 is 15 residues long. V was shortened by 0 bases and J by 4 bases, with 12 bases between the two germline ends. Germline-derived CDR1 and CDR2 are LGHNA and YSLEER. The CDR3 DNA reads TGCGCCAGCAGCCAAGAATGGCAGCCCCTCTATGGCTACACCTTC. This codes for CASSQEWQPLYGYTF.

V usage is TRBV4-1 and J usage is TRBJ2-5; 12 positions agree with TRBD1. Trimming removed 4 bases from V and 5 bases from J; junction bases left unmatched: 8. The CDR3 is 16 residues long. Germline V lookup: CDR1 MGHRA, CDR2 YSYEKL. Here the CDR3 DNA reads TGCGCCAGCAGCCTCTCCGGGACAGGGGGCCAGGAGACCCAGTACTTC. Protein sequence: CASSLSGTGGQETQYF.

This chain joins TRBV6-1 and TRBJ2-1; 8 bases agree with TRBD1. J was trimmed by 3 bases and V by 11 bases; bases with no gene match: 9. The CDR3 is made up of 14 amino acids. Per germline, CDR1 MNHNS and CDR2 SASEGT. The CDR3 nucleotides are TGTGCCGTTCTCCCCACAGGGGGCTACAATGAGCAGTTCTTC. Amino acids: CAVLPTGGYNEQFF.

This chain links TRBV7-8 with TRBJ2-7, with 12 bases matching TRBD1. This CDR3 is 17 amino acids long. V shed 2 bases and J 1 base; nucleotides not matched to a gene: 6. Germline-derived CDR1 and CDR2 are SGHVS and FQNEAQ. CDR3 protein: CASSLRGTGGLSYEQYF. The DNA for the CDR3 is TGTGCCAGCAGCTTAAGAGGGACAGGGGGCCTATCCTACGAGCAGTACTTC.

The J gene is TRBJ2-7, the V gene TRBV25-1; D is undetermined. From germline, CDR1 is MGHDK and CDR2 SYGVNS. The ends were cut back, 0 bases at V and 6 bases at J, with 12 bases in the middle. This CDR3 has 14 amino acids. CDR3: CASSEYQRPSEQYF. As DNA, the CDR3 is TGTGCCAGCAGTGAATATCAGCGACCCTCCGAGCAGTACTTC.

In its sample, this clone was seen a few times. The genes are TRBV30 and TRBJ1-1; possible D gene TRBD1, 5 bases. Trimming took off 0 bases at V and 7 bases at J, with 15 bases between the two ends. The CDR3 has 14 amino acids. The germline gives CDR1 GTSNPN, CDR2 SVGIG (reference sequence). The CDR3: CAWSVRGVSGEAFF. In DNA, the CDR3 is TGTGCCTGGAGTGTACGGGGGGTGAGTGGTGAAGCTTTCTTT.

CDR3 DNA sequence: TGTGCCAGCAGTACCGGACGCAGGGTATTGGATACGCAGTATTTT. This codes for CASSTGRRVLDTQYF. This rearrangement joins TRBV6-1 to TRBJ2-3, with a tentative D call TRBD1 (5 bases). The germline V gene has CDR1 MNHNS and CDR2 SASEGT. The V end lost 5 bases, the J end lost 6 bases, and 18 bases lay between the germline ends. The CDR3 extends over 15 amino acids.

The chain is built from TRBV28 and TRBJ2-5, with 8 positions matching TRBD1. J gave up 2 bases and V 8 bases, and 10 bases lay outside the gene matches. The CDR3 is 15 amino acids. The germline V gene encodes CDR1 MDHEN and CDR2 SYDVKM. In nucleotides, the CDR3 is TGTGCCAGCCTCCCGGGACAGGTTAAGCAAGAGACCCAGTACTTC. Translation gives CASLPGQVKQETQYF.

This sequence joins TRBV9 and TRBJ2-7, with D possibly matching TRBD2 (7 bases). There are 15 residues in the CDR3. Trimming left V 4 bases short and J 4 bases short, with 18 bases between. The germline gives CDR1 SGDLS, CDR2 YYNGEE. In DNA, the CDR3 is TGTGCCAGCAGCCTACTTCTGGGGGGGGCTTACGAGCAGTACTTC. Translation gives CASSLLLGGAYEQYF.

The chain is built from TRBV7-2 and TRBJ2-5; 7 nucleotides align to TRBD2. From germline, CDR1 is SGHTA and CDR2 FQGNSA. Trimming cost V 6 bases and J 3 bases; bases outside gene matches: 10. This CDR3 has 15 amino acids. CDR3 region: CASSWRASGEETQYF. The CDR3, as DNA: TGTGCCAGCAGTTGGAGGGCTAGCGGAGAAGAGACCCAGTACTTC. Based on the CDR3 plus reference TRBV7-2 and TRBJ2-5, the full variable domain is GAGVSQSPSNKVTEKGKDVELRCDPISGHTALYWYRQSLGQGLEFLIYFQGNSAPDKSGLPSDRFSAERTGGSVSTLTIQRTQQEDSAVYLCASSWRASGEETQYFGPGTRLLVL.

This chain links TRBV2 with TRBJ1-5; TRBD1 matches at 9 bases. This CDR3 is 15 amino acids long. V was pared by 7 bases and J by 5 bases, with 9 bases of the junction left unmatched. The germline CDR1 and CDR2 sequences are SNHLY and FYNNEI. The CDR3 is CASKRNRGRDQPQHF. The CDR3 nucleotides read TGTGCCAGCAAGCGGAACAGGGGGCGCGATCAGCCCCAGCATTTT.

V and J are TRBV6-4 and TRBJ1-1, with D unclear. V lost 10 bases to trimming and J lost 1 base, with 13 bases between them. CDR3 size: 13 residues. Germline values: CDR1 MRHNA, CDR2 SNTAGT. For the CDR3, the DNA is TGTGCCACCCCTGGGAGCGGGAACACTGAAGCTTTCTTT. Protein: CATPGSGNTEAFF.

The chain joins TRBV4-2 to TRBJ2-5, with D hard to call. Germline V CDR1 and CDR2: LGHNA, YNFKEQ. This CDR3 region has 14 residues. Trimming removed 1 base at V and 1 base at J, with 7 bases between. Here the CDR3 reads CASSQVSSQETQYF. CDR3 DNA sequence: TGTGCCAGCAGCCAAGTGTCCAGCCAAGAGACCCAGTACTTC.

The rearrangement links TRBV5-1 to TRBJ2-7; either TRBD1 or TRBD2 may supply D (5 bases each). This CDR3 spans 16 amino acids. V was trimmed by 4 bases and J by 0 bases, leaving 17 bases between them. Germline loops: CDR1 SGHRS, CDR2 YFSETQ. In DNA form, the CDR3 reads TGCGCCAGCAGCCCGAATTTGAGGGGTCTCTCCTACGAGCAGTACTTC. It codes for CASSPNLRGLSYEQYF.

The chain links TRBV5-1 to TRBJ2-7; the D is unclear. The CDR3 sequence is 12 residues long. In germline, CDR1 is SGHRS, CDR2 YFSETQ. With 4 bases removed from V and 7 bases from J, the gap between germline ends came to 12 bases. This chain's CDR3 is CASSPTVREQYF. CDR3 sequence (DNA): TGCGCCAGCAGCCCGACCGTACGGGAGCAGTACTTC.

The chain uses TRBV14 and TRBJ2-7, with 9 bases identical to TRBD2. This CDR3 is 15 amino acids long. Germline trimming cut 4 bases from V and 8 bases from J; bases unmatched to any gene: 12. Germline V gives CDR1 SGHDN, CDR2 FVKESK. CDR3 in amino acids: CASSRGLAGIVQQYF. CDR3 in DNA: TGTGCCAGCAGCCGGGGGCTAGCGGGGATTGTGCAGCAGTACTTC.

The V and J genes are TRBV10-1 and TRBJ2-6; unclear D gene. The CDR3 runs to 13 residues. With 10 bases removed from V and 0 bases from J, the gap between germline ends came to 7 bases. CDR1 and CDR2 from the germline V gene are WNHNN and SYGVQD (reference sequence). The CDR3 region has the DNA TGCGCCACCCAGGCCTCTGGGGCCAACGTCCTGACTTTC. This translates into CATQASGANVLTF.

The V and J genes are TRBV29-1 and TRBJ1-1; 7 bases are shared with TRBD1. There are 15 residues in the CDR3. Germline V CDR1 and CDR2: SQVTM, ANQGSEA. Trimming at V came to 6 bases and at J to 4 bases, leaving 14 bases not matched to a gene. The CDR3 nucleotides read TGCAGCGTGGAATTATCCGGGACAGCCGGCACTGAAGCTTTCTTT. As protein: CSVELSGTAGTEAFF.

This rearrangement joins TRBV6-6 to TRBJ1-2; perhaps TRBD1 as D (6 bases). CDR1 is MNHNY and CDR2 is SVGAGI in the germline V gene (reference sequence). This CDR3 spans 15 amino acids. V was pared by 2 bases and J by 3 bases, with 13 bases between. CDR3 sequence: CASSYSHGGDYGYTF. The CDR3, as DNA: TGTGCCAGCAGTTACAGCCACGGGGGCGACTATGGCTACACCTTC.

The genes are TRBV5-1 and TRBJ2-3; the D is unclear. CDR1 SGHRS and CDR2 YFSETQ come from the germline V gene. V lost 0 bases, J lost 3 bases, and 11 bases lay in between. The CDR3 has 15 residues. This CDR3 reads CASSLESSGTDTQYF. The CDR3 DNA reads as TGCGCCAGCAGCTTGGAATCGTCTGGGACAGATACGCAGTATTTT.